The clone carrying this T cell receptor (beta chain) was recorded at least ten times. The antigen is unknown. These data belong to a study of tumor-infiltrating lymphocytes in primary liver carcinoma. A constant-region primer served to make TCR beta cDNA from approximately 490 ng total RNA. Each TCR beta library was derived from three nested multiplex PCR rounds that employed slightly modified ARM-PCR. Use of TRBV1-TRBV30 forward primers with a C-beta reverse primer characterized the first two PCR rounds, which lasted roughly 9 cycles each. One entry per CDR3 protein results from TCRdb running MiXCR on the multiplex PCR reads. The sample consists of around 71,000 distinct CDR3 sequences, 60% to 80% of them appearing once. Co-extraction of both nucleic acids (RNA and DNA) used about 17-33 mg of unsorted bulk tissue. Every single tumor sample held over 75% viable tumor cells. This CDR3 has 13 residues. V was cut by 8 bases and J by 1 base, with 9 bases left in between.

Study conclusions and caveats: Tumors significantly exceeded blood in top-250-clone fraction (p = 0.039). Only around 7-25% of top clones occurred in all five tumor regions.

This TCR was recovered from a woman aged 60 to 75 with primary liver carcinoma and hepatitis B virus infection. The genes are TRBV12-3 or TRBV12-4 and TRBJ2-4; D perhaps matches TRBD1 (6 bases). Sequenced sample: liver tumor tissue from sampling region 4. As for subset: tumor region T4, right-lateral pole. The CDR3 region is CASRTGAKNIQYF. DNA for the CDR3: TGTGCCAGCCGAACAGGGGCCAAAAACATTCAGTACTTC.